This TCR beta chain was observed in a study of beta chain features in type 1 diabetes (dated by TCRdb to about 2018). As for the study more broadly: Patients and healthy donors did not differ in mean age, gender distribution, total cell number or subset yield. A total of roughly 100 million sorted cells were examined across all samples, and the number of cells per subset was strongly correlated with RNA yield. Regulatory and stem cell-like memory subsets were isolated from only 8 patients and roughly eight healthy donors, whereas naive and central memory subsets came from all 30 or so donors. The study compared TCRB repertoires of sorted circulating CD4+ T cell subsets between recently diagnosed type 1 diabetes patients and matched healthy donors. Study-level results and caveats: At VDJ recombination sites, type 1 diabetes patients had fewer insertions and more deleted nucleotides, which implies abnormalities in thymic rearrangement. Sequencing cDNA rather than genomic DNA could over-represent highly expressing activated cells, although activation and CD3 levels did not differ between groups. In all four CD4+ subsets, TCRB CDR3 length was moderately but significantly shorter in type 1 diabetes patients. PCR may preferentially amplify shorter templates, but because patient and control samples were amplified and corrected together, any resulting skew would affect both groups equally. Naive, central memory and regulatory TCRB repertoires appeared more similar among patients than among healthy donors. HLA sub-analyses involved small numbers of individuals, so any influence of HLA type on TCRB rearrangement remained unresolved.

A single peripheral blood draw of about 116 mL on average was collected from each donor into heparinised tubes. Using a panel that included CD45RO, CCR7, CD25, CD127, CD95 and CD27, naive, central memory, regulatory and stem cell-like memory CD4+ T cells were sorted on a BD FACSAria II. All sorted populations exceeded 95% purity. PBMCs were separated immediately by Lymphoprep density gradient centrifugation and were stained directly, without being cultured. To minimize batch effects, samples were stained and sorted in pairs, one healthy donor with one patient per experiment. This clone was counted only a few times. This receptor's antigen is unknown. No base-level quality is on record; no much larger clone is a single base apart. All of the isolated RNA was reverse transcribed with the High Capacity cDNA Reverse Transcription Kit, so expressed TCRB transcripts were sequenced. Naive, central memory and regulatory T cell samples underwent deep immunoSEQ sequencing, averaging about 3.5 million total reads per sample. After sorted cells were lysed in RLT buffer, RNA was extracted with DNase-treated RNeasy Micro or Mini kits, with the choice depending on cell number. To prevent cross-contamination, each cell subset was processed individually, whereas patient and healthy donor samples were processed jointly. TCRB sequences were amplified from cDNA with the immunoSEQ multiplex PCR, producing 87-bp fragments spanning the CDR3 region. The amplicons were sequenced using the Illumina HiSeq platform. The original methods were these. PCR bias was corrected computationally using synthetic template baselines, and reads within Hamming distance 2 were collapsed, with unmergeable singletons discarded. Reads were aligned against IMGT so that V, D and J genes, CDR3 length and insertions or deletions at six rearrangement sites could be assigned. Clonotype counts were normalized to sorted cell number within each subset before computing true diversity and Gini coefficients with the tcR R package. The overlap coefficient, calculated on TCRB nucleotide sequences, was used to quantify repertoire sharing. As a proxy for the pre-selection repertoire, out-of-frame TCRB sequences from naive cells were analyzed. In TCRdb, the immuneACCESS table is reduced to in-frame sequences with V and J assigned. These tables do not hold every clone; where another copy was compared, an unresolved V gene accounts for under half, and the others remain unexplained. The DNA was the basis for D and trimming; V, J and clone size are from that table. Within this sample are 230,000 or so clones, with roughly 16% of them counted one time only. About 0.085% of the sample lies in the top ten.

Per the germline V gene, MNHEY is the CDR1 and SVGAGI is the CDR2. V is reduced by 8 bases and J by 4 bases, leaving a spacing of 18 bases between them. From its cysteine to its phenylalanine, the CDR3 spans 14 amino acids. Left in the record is the CDR3 DNA by itself, 42 bases read in frame from the first base. This clonotype originated in a man aged 25 to 40 with type 1 diabetes. The rearranged chain carries TRBV6-5 and TRBJ2-7; the D call is possibly TRBD1 or TRBD2, each sharing 6 bases. Specimen: naive CD4+ T cells from blood. The cell subset or site label here, explained by the study, means: true naive CD4+ T cells. Here the CDR3 is given as CASGFKGGKYEQYF. The nucleotide sequence reads TGTGCCAGCGGTTTTAAGGGGGGCAAATACGAGCAGTACTTC.